Shown below are 16 T cell receptor beta chains from a single sample sequenced in a study of shared clonotypes between healthy human individuals. Some clones are missing from TCRdb's copy, which holds only in-frame ones; the method was immunoSEQ multiplex PCR. This sample has fewer than 1.8 million clones; roughly 98.5% occur once, and the top ten carry 0.36%. The sample consisted of naive CD4+ T cells sorted from blood. The subset here: CD45RA+ positively selected. The receptors were gathered from a man younger than 40 in good health.

This clone came up once. The chain combines TRBV5-5 with TRBJ1-1; D ambiguous. The CDR3 is 14 residues long. The germline CDR1 and CDR2 sequences are SGHKS and YYEKEE (reference sequence). The V end was cut by 2 bases, the J end by 1 base, with 9 bases between. CDR3 amino acids: CASSFRATNTEAFF. The CDR3 DNA reads TGTGCCAGCAGCTTCCGGGCCACGAACACTGAAGCTTTCTTT. The whole variable domain, remainder taken from reference TRBV5-5 and TRBJ1-1, is DAGVTQSPTHLIKTRGQQVTLRCSPISGHKSVSWYQQVLGQGPQFIFQYYEKEERGRGNFPDRFSARQFPNYSSELNVNALLLGDSALYLCASSFRATNTEAFFGQGTRLTVV.

This chain uses TRBV25-1 with TRBJ1-2, with no clear D. V lost 6 bases and J lost 2, with 10 bases in between. The CDR3 spans 13 residues. Germline loops: CDR1 MGHDK, CDR2 SYGVNS. The CDR3 here is CASSPVLNYGYTF. As DNA, the CDR3 is TGTGCCAGCAGCCCAGTGTTAAACTATGGCTACACCTTC.

This clone is a singleton in its sample. The chain recombines TRBV5-4 with TRBJ1-2, with a weak D call TRBD1 (5 bases). V gave up 4 bases and J gave up 3 bases, with 16 bases separating them. From germline, CDR1 is SGHNT and CDR2 YYREEE (reference sequence). The CDR3 spans 15 residues. CDR3 residues: CASSGPRGWDYGYTF. The CDR3 nucleotides read TGTGCCAGCAGCGGACCCCGGGGCTGGGACTATGGCTACACCTTC.

V and J are TRBV7-9 and TRBJ2-1; D gene ambiguous. CDR3 length equals 16 residues. Trimming pared 5 bases from V and 0 bases from J, leaving 14 bases between. Germline CDR1 SEHNR, CDR2 FQNEAQ (reference sequence). CDR3 residues: CASSQSVRASYNEQFF. The CDR3 DNA is TGTGCCAGCAGCCAAAGCGTCCGGGCCTCCTACAATGAGCAGTTCTTC.

The rearrangement joins TRBV2 to TRBJ2-7, with unresolved D. Deletions cut 5 bases from V and 4 bases from J, with 6 bases between. This CDR3 is 11 amino acids long. The germline V gene encodes CDR1 SNHLY and CDR2 FYNNEI. CDR3 in DNA: TGTGCCAGCAGTTGGATGTACGAGCAGTACTTC. It is translated as CASSWMYEQYF.

On this clone: Mismatch with germline at one junction end may stem from a read error. The chain employs TRBV28 and TRBJ1-1, with unresolved D. This CDR3 spans 13 amino acids. Per germline, CDR1 MDHEN and CDR2 SYDVKM. Written as DNA, the CDR3 is TGTGCCAGCAGTGTATGGGGGAACACTGAAGCTTTCTTT. It specifies CASSVWGNTEAFF. Based on the CDR3 plus reference TRBV28 and TRBJ1-1, the full variable domain is DVKVTQSSRYLVKRTGEKVFLECVQDMDHENMFWYRQDPGLGLRLIYFSYDVKMKEKGDIPEGYSVSREKKERFSLILESASTNQTSMYLCASSVWGNTEAFFGQGTRLTVV.

The J gene is TRBJ2-4, the V gene TRBV5-1; TRBD1 aligns across 9 bases. V shed 3 bases, J shed 4 bases, and the junction held 5 bases outside the gene matches. There are 15 residues in the CDR3. The germline V gene encodes CDR1 SGHRS and CDR2 YFSETQ. The CDR3 DNA sequence: TGCGCCAGCAGCTCCGGGACAGGGACAAAAAACATTCAGTACTTC. This translates into CASSSGTGTKNIQYF. The whole variable domain, filled in from reference TRBV5-1 and TRBJ2-4, reads KAGVTQTPRYLIKTRGQQVTLSCSPISGHRSVSWYQQTPGQGLQFLFEYFSETQRNKGNFPGRFSGRQFSNSRSEMNVSTLELGDSALYLCASSSGTGTKNIQYFGAGTRLSVL.

This clone was seen once. V usage is TRBV28 and J usage is TRBJ1-1; D is unresolved. Per the germline V gene, CDR1 is MDHEN and CDR2 is SYDVKM. V was clipped by 10 bases and J by 0 bases, with 9 bases between them. This CDR3 is 12 amino acids long. The DNA for the CDR3 is TGTGCCACCCGGACTTTGAACACTGAAGCTTTCTTT. Translated, it gives CATRTLNTEAFF.

This chain connects TRBV27 to TRBJ2-1; 8 bases map to TRBD2. Germline V gene sequence: CDR1 MNHEY, CDR2 SMNVEV (reference sequence). CDR3 length: 16 amino acids. Trimming took 0 bases from V and 6 from J; bases not matched to a gene: 7. CDR3 amino acids: CASSLSREGPGNEQFF. CDR3 nucleotide sequence: TGTGCCAGCAGTTTATCTCGGGAGGGCCCAGGCAATGAGCAGTTCTTC.

This chain links TRBV7-8 with TRBJ2-1; 10 bases match TRBD2. Germline trimming cut 1 base from V and 7 bases from J; bases unmatched to any gene: 7. Germline V gives CDR1 SGHVS, CDR2 FQNEAQ. The CDR3 runs 16 residues. The CDR3 here is CASSLEWLAGVNEQFF. Here the CDR3 DNA reads TGTGCCAGCAGCTTAGAGTGGCTAGCGGGAGTGAATGAGCAGTTCTTC.

This chain connects TRBV29-1 to TRBJ1-4; 9 nucleotides agree with TRBD1. V shed 7 bases and J 4 bases; nucleotides not matched to a gene: 7. Germline V gene lookup returns CDR1 SQVTM and CDR2 ANQGSEA. The CDR3 runs 14 residues. In DNA, the CDR3 is TGCAGCGCCAAGGTGGGACAGGGTAATGAAAAACTGTTTTTT. Translating it yields CSAKVGQGNEKLFF.

The rearrangement uses TRBV2 and TRBJ1-1; D remains unclear. The germline V and J ends were trimmed by 6 bases and 0 bases, with 8 bases remaining between them. Per the germline V gene, CDR1 is SNHLY and CDR2 is FYNNEI. The CDR3 covers 13 residues. In DNA, the CDR3 is TGTGCCAGCAGCCAAACATTGAACACTGAAGCTTTCTTT. It codes for CASSQTLNTEAFF.

The chain is built from TRBV18 and TRBJ1-5; perhaps TRBD1 as D (5 bases). Germline V CDR1 and CDR2: KGHSH, LQKENI. The CDR3 is 17 residues long. Between the trimmed V and J ends, which lost 2 bases and 2 bases, there was a span of 16 bases. CDR3 loop: CASSPGDLLWGNQPQHF. CDR3 nucleotide sequence: TGTGCCAGCTCACCAGGGGACCTCCTGTGGGGCAATCAGCCCCAGCATTTT.

The V gene is TRBV28, the J gene TRBJ2-1; D not resolved. V lost 5 bases, J lost 5 bases, and 4 bases lay in between. The CDR3 is 11 residues long. Germline CDR1 MDHEN, CDR2 SYDVKM. The CDR3 loop is CASSANNEQFF. The CDR3, as DNA: TGTGCCAGCAGTGCCAACAATGAGCAGTTCTTC.

Concerning this clone itself: Different DNA sequences within this sample yield the same CDR3. The V and J genes are TRBV7-9 and TRBJ2-5; D is possibly TRBD2 (5 bases). Between the trimmed V and J ends, which lost 5 bases and 1 base, there was a span of 11 bases. In germline, CDR1 is SEHNR, CDR2 FQNEAQ (reference sequence). This CDR3 has 14 residues. The CDR3 spells CASSPGRGQETQYF. The CDR3 region has the DNA TGTGCCAGCAGCCCCGGCCGGGGCCAAGAGACCCAGTACTTC.

The chain is built from TRBV2 and TRBJ2-7; a possible D gene is TRBD2 (6 bases). CDR1 and CDR2 from the germline V gene are SNHLY and FYNNEI. Trimming took 9 bases from V and 6 from J, leaving 9 bases between them. The CDR3 covers 10 residues. The CDR3 DNA follows: TGTGCCAGGGGGGGTAGCGAGCAGTACTTC. Translating gives CARGGSEQYF. Full variable domain (remainder filled in from reference TRBV2 and TRBJ2-7): EPEVTQTPSHQVTQMGQEVILRCVPISNHLYFYWYRQILGQKVEFLVSFYNNEISEKSEIFDDQFSVERPDGSNFTLKIRSTKLEDSAMYFCARGGSEQYFGPGTRLTVT.